This TCR beta chain was identified in a study of T-cell memory formation after mild COVID-19. This clonotype was detected ten times or more. This CDR3 contains 15 residues. V lost 5 bases to trimming and J lost 3 bases; unmatched junction nucleotides: 8. Germline CDR1 is SEHNR and CDR2 is FQNEAQ (reference sequence). TCRdb passed the 5' RACE reads through MiXCR, listing each CDR3 protein once. The top ten hold 2% to 2.5% of the sample, which has 100,000 to 150,000 distinct CDR3 sequences, about 5.9% seen once. Material for sequencing was PBMCs or a T cell subset sorted from them (not recorded which). V is TRBV7-9 and J is TRBJ2-5; 8 nucleotides agree with TRBD1. This TCR derives from an adult woman who had mild COVID-19 (a few samples of this study predate the infection). Cell type and time point are not known. The chain's CDR3 is CASSGTGTGKETQYF. The CDR3 nucleotides read TGTGCCAGCAGCGGAACCGGGACAGGAAAAGAGACCCAGTACTTC.